This T cell receptor (beta chain) is from a study of blood T cells in healthy people across ages. Each donor was a healthy Caucasian individual from Russia, aged about 6 to 90. Combining a sample-barcoded 5' primer with a J-beta primer mix, a second PCR ran for about 7 to 12 cycles. Every cDNA molecule bore a tag from a template-switch adaptor containing 12 random nucleotides. From each sample, at least 2.5 million paired-end reads containing CDR3 were obtained. TCRdb ran MiXCR on the 5' RACE reads and lists one entry per CDR3 protein. The sample has nearly 800,000 distinct CDR3 sequences; around a quarter are singletons. Germline trimming cut 5 bases from V and 0 bases from J; bases unmatched to any gene: 3. Germline values: CDR1 SQVTM, CDR2 ANQGSEA. The CDR3 is 13 residues long. The same sample was also used in a study of T cells of mothers and their children. As that study records: Slightly higher overlap, not significant, was seen in related mother-child pairs than in unrelated pairs.

The rearrangement links TRBV29-1 to TRBJ2-7; 8 bases match TRBD2. Sequencing used blood. The clonotype originates from a boy aged 10-17 years in good health. The CDR3 is CSVNGRDSYEQYF. The CDR3 nucleotides are TGCAGCGTTAACGGGAGGGACTCCTACGAGCAGTACTTC.